The TCR beta chain under discussion was sequenced for a study of blood T cell repertoires in COVID-19. In the study overall: Samples taken during acute and convalescent COVID-19 were collected in the United States, Italy and Spain. The analysed material was cDNA or gDNA that came from T cells, B-cell-depleted T cells, or PBMCs.

From germline, CDR1 is KGHDR and CDR2 SFDVKD. The CDR3 has 19 residues. The V end lost 8 bases, the J end lost 0 bases, and 26 bases lay between the germline ends. The authors' processing: Nucleated cell counts were estimated from reference gene primer amplification. Clones were read by immunoSEQ multiplex PCR, and TCRdb kept only the in-frame ones, dropping some. That table is the source of V, J and clone size, and D and trimming were worked out from the DNA. Altogether approximately 240,000 clones are present, around 83% being singletons, with the ten largest covering 2.9%. The count of this clone is one.

Sequenced: peripheral blood. The chain links TRBV24-1 to TRBJ2-3; TRBD1 is a possible D gene (5 bases). The source is a man aged 45-60 years who had recovered from COVID-19. In DNA, the CDR3 is TGTGCCACCAACTCGGATGGGGCTCCAAGAAGGGAAAGCACAGATACGCAGTATTTT. Amino acid sequence: CATNSDGAPRRESTDTQYF.